This T cell receptor (beta chain) was sequenced for a study of cytomegalovirus exposure and HLA in healthy donors (dated by TCRdb to about 2017). About the study as a whole: An earlier analysis of roughly 630 of the donors reported 250 to 350 Gb of sequence data and some 120 million unique TCR beta sequences from about 200 million T cells. An earlier analysis of approximately 500 of the donors applied high-throughput TCR beta sequencing to assess whether each TCR beta V gene segment acted as functional or pseudogenic. A separate validation cohort of roughly 110 different subjects was used in addition to the approximately 640-subject first cohort. Among about 410 genotyped donors of the cohort, an average of approximately 200,000 unique TCR beta nucleotide sequences was sequenced per donor, of which approximately 19% were non-productive. An early release covering more than 500 HLA-typed donors comprised around 300 gigabases of sequencing data and around 85 million unique TCR sequences. Both class I and class II loci were covered by HLA typing, at four-digit resolution. Donor age, sex, ethnicity and CMV serostatus were compiled alongside the repertoire data. The study was designed to test whether signatures of past pathogen exposure could be identified by cataloging public T cell receptors. All discovery cohort repertoires had been generated on a single sequencing platform. The T cell repertoires of several hundred subjects were profiled by immunosequencing and related to cytomegalovirus serostatus. Rather than drawing on any new phenotypic data, the later analysis identified candidate immune exposures from TCR beta sequences and the way those sequences occurred across donors. In a later genetic analysis, genome-wide SNP genotypes for about 65% of the 666 donors were used, and that subset was treated as a discovery cohort. A later analysis re-analyzed previously published TCR beta repertoires from 500 to 700 donors and added high-resolution HLA genotyping to study TCR occurrence patterns. To predict cytomegalovirus infection status, the study combined high-throughput TCR immunosequencing, statistical association of individual TCRs with disease status, and machine learning. Typing coverage varied by locus: about 620-630 donors for A, B, C, DRB1 and DQB1; roughly 560 for DQA1; approximately 570 for DPA1; fewer than 480 for DPB1. Of the roughly 410 genotyped donors, roughly 76% were placed in the genetic ancestry cluster associated with self-reported Caucasian donors. Because of strong linkage in the cohort, five DR-DQ haplotypes were treated as single units for association and clustering.

Libraries were built with the immunoSEQ multiplex PCR assay. The multiplex PCR relied on a mix of 60 forward primers for TCR Vbeta segments and 13 reverse primers for TCR Jbeta segments. The CDR3 region of rearranged TCR beta genes was amplified from genomic DNA with a multiplex PCR assay. On the Illumina HiSeq System, the amplified TCR beta libraries were sequenced as 87-base-pair reads. In the paper's pipeline: In a later analysis, some 80 million unique TCR beta chains were counted across the 500 to 700 repertoires, and roughly 11 million of these chains were shared by at least two donors. A nearest-neighbor algorithm error-corrected the raw reads and collapsed the reads into unique sequences, merging closely related sequences to remove PCR and sequencing errors. Alignment of CDR3 sequences to IMGT reference sequences was used to assign V, D and J gene segments. For a sequence to be retained, at least a six-nucleotide match to both a V gene segment and a J gene segment was required. Rearrangements were called productive when the CDR3 lacked stop codons and stayed in frame with V and J; all others were non-productive. Following IMGT convention, CDR3 was defined as the stretch from the second conserved V-encoded cysteine to the conserved J-encoded phenylalanine. The earlier analysis of some 600 of the donors excluded sequences that lacked an unambiguous match to a single V gene segment. An earlier analysis of roughly 590 of the donors called V segments functional above 56.7% productive rearrangements and segregating when the between-donor standard deviation exceeded 5%. A statistical classification framework was developed to diagnose cytomegalovirus status using the catalog of TCR beta chain sequences. In a later analysis, TCR nucleotide sequences were compared against IMGT/GENE-DB human TR gene sequences so that V and J genes could be assigned. In a later analysis, CDR3 sequences and most-parsimonious VDJ recombination scenarios were assigned using the TCRdist pipeline. A later analysis defined each TCR beta chain by its CDR3 amino acid sequence plus V-gene family, and excluded reads lacking a unique V-gene family. As a way to deal with suspected cross-contamination and a sequencing artifact, a later analysis dropped under 600 nucleotide sequences that were highly shared and had low generation probability. In a later analysis, a clonal expansion index was calculated for each public chain from normalized within-repertoire ranks of inferred template counts. A later analysis computed generation probabilities with a VDJ recombination model fitted to out-of-frame rearrangements, and checked the results against IGoR. In a later analysis, hypergeometric tests were used to score TCR-TCR, TCR-HLA and TCR-CMV co-occurrence, with a repertoire-size bias correction applied to TCR pairs. To estimate false discovery rates, a later analysis permuted the HLA or CMV assignments 20 times. In a later analysis, co-occurring TCRs were grouped using DBSCAN, and TCRdist sequence similarity was added for clustering within HLA-allele-positive subsets. Co-occurrence clustering excluded repertoires with fewer than 30,000 or more than 120,000 public chains, plus five with anomalous nucleotide sharing. Imported from immuneACCESS, the table was reduced by TCRdb to in-frame sequences with V and J called. These copies leave out some clones; in studies compared against another copy, an unresolved V gene accounts for under half, and the cause of the remainder is not known. V and J calls and clone size are copied from that table; D and trimming were computed from the DNA. Here the sample has approximately 180,000 clones; about three quarters occur a single time. Approximately 1.5% of the sample goes to the ten largest clones.

For this clone: Its antigen is still unknown. Per-base qualities were not stored, and no clone one base away is much larger.

Results the study describes overall, beyond this receptor: The study gave a list of under 200 TCR beta chains associated with cytomegalovirus. In a later analysis, TCR association rates were found to vary across HLA loci, with the most associated TCRs seen for DRB1 alleles and the fewest for HLA-C alleles. A further reported finding was that TCR beta sequences accurately predicted the HLA-A and HLA-B alleles for most subjects in the first cohort. An association between a missense DCLRE1C variant and V-gene and J-gene trimming of TCR beta chains was found in a later genetic analysis and replicated in an independent cohort. Correlated functional status among segregating V segments might be attributable to linkage disequilibrium, but an unknown experimental factor could not be ruled out. In a later analysis, HLA-associated TCR beta chains were found to be more clonally expanded and to have lower generation probabilities than equally common non-associated chains. Roughly uniform sequencing depth across donors was assumed in presence/absence analyses, although this assumption may not hold. HLA typing was unavailable for some donors at each locus, so association tests used only the typed subset. A later analysis reported that several top co-occurrence clusters appeared linked to parvovirus B19, influenza, CMV and Epstein-Barr virus. The cohort was sequenced for TCR beta chains only, and without alpha or paired-chain data the features that could be detected were limited. The only immune exposure information available for the cohort was CMV serostatus. In a later analysis, 15,000 to 20,000 TCR beta sequences were associated with specific HLA alleles at a false discovery rate of 0.05. Most TCR sequences were seen in very few donors, while some public TCRs were found in many individuals. A later analysis found that most CMV-associated TCR beta chains appeared HLA-restricted, with HLA associations seemingly driven largely by CMV exposure. A few of the identified cytomegalovirus-associated TCR beta chains were confirmed in vitro to be specific for cytomegalovirus antigens. Assigning TCR associations to individual alleles was difficult when HLA alleles, especially DR and DQ, strongly co-occurred. A group of highly shared sequence variants was considered likely to be a technical artifact of the sequencing pipeline. It was suggested by the authors that the approach could potentially be generalized to other disease states and immunological phenotypes. Compared with the approximately 670-donor mean, donors in an Asian-associated ancestry cluster had fewer N-insertions in productive TCRs, according to a later genetic analysis. Because counts were too low, about 18 rarely observed V segments, including chromosome 9 orphons, were excluded from the earlier analysis of some 590 of the donors. The classifier was reported to diagnose cytomegalovirus status with high specificity and sensitivity in both the original cohort and the validation cohort. Because the 87-base-pair reads could not distinguish some IMGT-functional V segments, including TRBV6-2 and TRBV6-3, those segments were excluded. An earlier analysis of roughly 570 of the donors showed that most TCR beta V segments appeared in productive rearrangements either about 87% or about 30% of the time, which broadly matched IMGT annotations.

For CDR1 and CDR2, the germline V gene lists SGHDT and YYEEEE. V is shortened by 0 bases, J by 0 bases, and the region joining them spans 9 bases. Its CDR3 holds 16 amino acids, cysteine through phenylalanine. CDR3 DNA only is kept here, 48 bases in frame from base 1. The cohort comprised under 700 healthy bone marrow donors. All cohort members were sampled while nominally healthy, although unrecorded immune exposures were likely present. The donor was CMV seropositive and belonged to the group of 250 to 300 seropositive cohort members. Each donor provided a peripheral blood sample, and peripheral blood mononuclear cells were used for TCR beta sequencing. The Qiagen DNeasy Blood Extraction Kit was used to extract genomic DNA from the blood cell samples.

The chain was built from TRBV5-6 and TRBJ2-2; a tentative D call is TRBD1 (6 bases match). This TCR came from a woman aged 30 to 39 in good health and CMV-seropositive. Sample: PBMCs. The sequenced DNA: TGTGCCAGCAGCTTGGCCAGGGGAACGAACACCGGGGAGCTGTTTTTT. Translated, it gives CASSLARGTNTGELFF.